These 4 T cell receptor beta chains were sequenced from one sample in a study of blood T cell repertoires in COVID-19. The assay was immunoSEQ multiplex PCR, and TCRdb's table has in-frame clones only and misses some. The table lists 55,000 to 65,000 clones, roughly 90% of them singletons. Sequenced: peripheral blood. Receptors originate from a man older than 75 in a cohort sampled during active COVID-19.

This chain uses TRBV6-2 or TRBV6-3 with TRBJ1-1; D gene ambiguous. Germline lookup yields CDR1 MNHEY and CDR2 SVGEGT. V was shortened by 5 bases and J by 0 bases, with 10 bases between the two germline ends. CDR3 length equals 14 residues. The DNA of the CDR3 is TGTGCCAGCAGTCCCCGGGGAATGAACACTGAAGCTTTCTTT. It specifies CASSPRGMNTEAFF.

The chain is built from TRBV5-6 and TRBJ1-2; no clear D. The CDR3 is 15 amino acids. V was clipped by 5 bases and J by 3 bases, with 17 bases between them. Germline values: CDR1 SGHDT, CDR2 YYEEEE. CDR3 sequence: CASSPGSLGYYGYTF. The DNA of the CDR3 is TGTGCCAGCAGTCCCGGGAGCTTGGGGTACTATGGCTACACCTTC. Variable domain in full (rest from reference TRBV5-6 and TRBJ1-2): DAGVTQSPTHLIKTRGQQVTLRCSPKSGHDTVSWYQQALGQGPQFIFQYYEEEERQRGNFPDRFSGHQFPNYSSELNVNALLLGDSALYLCASSPGSLGYYGYTFGSGTRLTVV.

The V call is TRBV2, the J call TRBJ1-2, with D possibly being TRBD1 (6 bases). This CDR3 is built from 13 residues. Trimming removed 3 bases at V and 8 bases at J, with 13 bases between. The germline V gene encodes CDR1 SNHLY and CDR2 FYNNEI. The chain's CDR3 is CASSEDSLGGYTF. Written as DNA, the CDR3 is TGTGCCAGCAGTGAGGACAGTCTAGGGGGCTACACCTTC.

The chain employs TRBV5-1 and TRBJ1-1, with TRBD1 as a possible D gene (5 bases). The ends were cut back, 2 bases at V and 4 bases at J, with 15 bases in the middle. The CDR3 covers 15 residues. Germline V gives CDR1 SGHRS, CDR2 YFSETQ. CDR3 in DNA: TGCGCCAGCAGCTTAAACGGTCGACAGTCCACTGAAGCTTTCTTT. Protein sequence: CASSLNGRQSTEAFF.